The present T cell receptor (beta chain) was sequenced within a study of T cell clones after liver transplantation. The wider study: Post-transplant blood was tracked for graft-donor-reactive T cell clones identified in a pre-transplant mixed lymphocyte reaction. HCV positivity affected three of eight recipients; the rest lacked autoimmune or viral indications. Whole-study findings and limits: Compared with third party-reactive sequences, donor-reactive ones declined more, independent of withdrawal success.

Unstimulated PBMCs were sorted into CD3+CD4+ and CD3+CD8+ populations. Using immunoSEQ multiplex PCR, the repertoire was profiled, and TCRdb retains in-frame clones only, with some absent. In the table there are 65,000 to 95,000 clones, 80% of which are singletons. Points on this clone: Its antigen is not identified.

Trimming stripped 4 bases from V and 8 bases from J, with 14 bases between. In germline, CDR1 is MDHEN, CDR2 SYDVKM. This CDR3 has 13 amino acids. The clonotype was recovered from a human donor who received a liver transplant. This chain uses TRBV28 with TRBJ1-1; D ambiguous. The sample was CD4+ T cells from blood, taken before liver transplant. This CDR3 reads CASSSDHRVEAFF. CDR3 coding DNA: TGTGCCAGCAGTTCGGACCACCGGGTCGAAGCTTTCTTT.